This T cell receptor beta chain was profiled in a study of blood T cell repertoires in COVID-19 (dated by TCRdb to between 2020 and 2021). For context, the study as a whole: Samples from collaborators originated in the United States, Italy and Spain and spanned both the acute and convalescent phases of COVID-19. The material from the prospective study consisted of cDNA or gDNA derived from T cells, B-cell-depleted T cells, or PBMCs. Subjects who had been exposed to COVID-19, were actively infected with it, or had recovered from it provided the deeply sampled blood TCRbeta repertoires that made up the dataset. The repertoires were made available in a free public database intended to serve as a resource for research on the immune response to SARS-CoV-2. The samples were drawn from the first 160 participants of the ongoing ImmuneRACE study and from some 1,300 subjects provided by 6 global collaborators. Sample metadata almost always included a de-identified subject ID, COVID-19 status, age in years and sex. Where available, HLA class I and class II types were taken from metadata supplied by the sample provider and were not determined by assay-based typing. The paper as a whole reports these results and caveats: How much clinical and demographic metadata was included differed by source and by participant, and the metadata was provided uncurated.

TCRbeta CDR3 regions were amplified from genomic DNA by means of the immunoSEQ Assay, a bias-controlled multiplex PCR. Regarding the original processing steps: The number of nucleated cells in each sample was estimated by amplification of reference gene primers within the assay. Sequence reads were collapsed and filtered to measure the absolute abundance of every unique TCRbeta CDR3 rearrangement. For each sample, productive Simpson clonality was calculated by taking the square root of Simpson's diversity index across productive rearrangements. This immuneACCESS table, as held by TCRdb, lists in-frame sequences with V and J called but not all clones. Of the missing ones, under half trace to an unresolved V gene in checked studies; the others have no known cause. V and J calls and clone size are those listed in that table; D and trimming were worked out from the DNA. The table for this sample lists about 330,000 clones; approximately 88% of them were counted only once. The ten largest clones represent roughly 4.1% of the sample.

Whole blood was collected in K2EDTA tubes by collaborating institutions according to the institutions' own protocols. For TCRbeta analysis, collaborator samples were shipped as frozen whole blood, as isolated PBMCs, or as DNA extracted from either sample type. This clone was picked up one time. Its target antigen remains unknown. No qualities accompany the bases; no much larger clone lies one base away. The sample was peripheral blood. The clonotype comes from a woman aged 45-65 years with active or convalescent COVID-19.

The CDR3 has the sequence CAINPGQGAHEQFF. The DNA reads TGTGCCATCAACCCCGGACAGGGGGCGCATGAGCAGTTCTTC. The chain couples TRBV10-3 to TRBJ2-1; 11 central nucleotides agree with TRBD1. At the junction V is shortened by 7 bases and J by 8 bases; bases outside the gene matches: 7. From the cysteine through the phenylalanine, the CDR3 covers 14 amino acids. Only the CDR3 DNA is retained, 42 bases long and in frame from the first base. From a lookup of the germline V gene, CDR1 and CDR2 are ENHRY and SYGVKD.